This note documents a single T cell receptor (beta chain) sequence. Its antigen is not identified. Germline loops: CDR1 MNHEY, CDR2 SMNVEV (reference sequence). The V segment lost 6 bases and the J segment 5 bases; nucleotides outside the gene matches: 9. The CDR3 is 14 amino acids. The assay was immunoSEQ multiplex PCR, and TCRdb's table has in-frame clones only and misses some. This sample has approximately 190,000 clones, with about 92% found just once. The sample originates from a study of T cell responses to AZD1222 COVID-19 vaccine. Study-wide results and limits: A rise in Spike-specific TCR breadth and depth followed two AZD1222 doses. Repertoire samples came only from after the peak T cell response.

This clonotype originated in an adult in good health. V gene TRBV27 combines with J gene TRBJ2-5; 7 bases align to TRBD1. This specimen was peripheral blood, taken on day 0 of AZD1222 vaccination. This CDR3 reads CASSLSQGWETQYF. The CDR3 DNA reads as TGTGCCAGCAGCTTGTCACAGGGGTGGGAGACCCAGTACTTC.